Presented here are 17 T cell receptor beta chains from one specimen sequenced in a study of T cell repertoires in cytomegalovirus infection. TCRdb fed the reads into MiXCR, producing one record per CDR3 protein. The sample lists nearly 450,000 distinct CDR3 sequences; under 40% were seen once. The sample was PBMCs. Receptors originate from a human donor in good health (CMV status not recorded). Some clones in this sample may be carry-over from other donors' samples.

The rearrangement uses TRBV4-2 and TRBJ1-2, with TRBD1 matching over 7 bases. The V gene's germline CDR1 is LGHNA and CDR2 YNFKEQ. Losses at the gene ends were 3 bases for V and 3 bases for J; bases not matched to a gene: 7. The CDR3 sequence is 15 residues long. The CDR3 coding sequence is TGTGCCAGCAGCCAGGGGGGACAGCCTGACTATGGCTACACCTTC. Amino acids: CASSQGGQPDYGYTF.

This clonotype has ten or more counts. The J gene is TRBJ1-6, the V gene TRBV7-2, with D perhaps TRBD1 (5 bases). The length of the CDR3 is 18 residues. The V and J ends lost 1 base and 8 bases respectively, with 21 bases between them. Germline V gene data show CDR1 as SGHTA and CDR2 as FQGNSA. CDR3 residues: CASSLGRAEGRQHSPLHF. The CDR3 nucleotides are TGTGCCAGCAGCTTAGGTAGGGCCGAGGGACGTCAGCATTCACCCCTCCACTTT.

This clonotype came up a few times. The rearrangement links TRBV19 to TRBJ2-7; D may be TRBD1 or TRBD2 (5 bases each). The V gene's germline CDR1 is LNHDA and CDR2 SQIVND (reference sequence). This CDR3 is 14 amino acids long. Deletions cut 2 bases from V and 5 bases from J, with 13 bases between. The CDR3 here is CASSIKIWGNEQYF. Here the CDR3 DNA reads TGTGCCAGTAGTATAAAGATTTGGGGGAACGAGCAGTACTTC. The whole variable domain, filled in from reference TRBV19 and TRBJ2-7, reads DGGITQSPKYLFRKEGQNVTLSCEQNLNHDAMYWYRQDPGQGLRLIYYSQIVNDFQKGDIAEGYSVSREKKESFPLTVTSAQKNPTAFYLCASSIKIWGNEQYFGPGTRLTVT.

On this clonotype: A much larger clone sits a single nucleotide away, making a read error possible. V is TRBV10-3 and J is TRBJ2-7; D could derive from TRBD1 or TRBD2 (5 bases each). V was trimmed by 8 bases and J by 1 base, leaving 15 bases between them. Per the germline V gene, CDR1 is ENHRY and CDR2 is SYGVKD. The CDR3 runs 14 residues. CDR3 loop: CAIGGSGSSYEQYF. The CDR3, as DNA: TGTGCCATCGGTGGGTCAGGGAGTTCCTACGAGCAGTACTTC.

This chain connects TRBV6-2 or TRBV6-3 to TRBJ2-7; tentatively, D is TRBD1 (6 bases). CDR3 length: 16 amino acids. V was clipped by 0 bases and J by 4 bases, with 16 bases between them. The V gene's germline CDR1 is MNHEY and CDR2 SVGEGT. The CDR3 coding sequence is TGTGCCAGCAGTTACTCGCCTAACAGGGAAAGGTACGAGCAGTACTTC. It yields the protein CASSYSPNRERYEQYF.

This clonotype was detected a few times. V gene TRBV7-2 combines with J gene TRBJ2-7, with no clear D. Trimming took off 1 base at V and 5 bases at J, with 12 bases between the two ends. The germline V gene has CDR1 SGHTA and CDR2 FQGNSA. The CDR3 consists of 14 residues. Here the CDR3 DNA reads TGTGCCAGCAGCTTAGAACACATTGCCCACGAGCAGTACTTC. Amino acids: CASSLEHIAHEQYF.

This clonotype is a singleton in its sample. This chain links TRBV27 with TRBJ2-3, with 9 bases lining up with TRBD2. J was trimmed by 7 bases and V by 5 bases; bases with no gene match: 7. From germline, CDR1 is MNHEY and CDR2 SMNVEV (reference sequence). This CDR3 is built from 14 residues. CDR3 nucleotides: TGTGCCAGCAGTGGTAGCGGGGGACCCTATACGCAGTATTTT. Translated: CASSGSGGPYTQYF.

This clonotype was counted a few times. A read error may account for a junction end that differs from germline. CDR3 in amino acids: CAISSRGTSTYEQYF. The CDR3 DNA is TGTGCCATCAGTTCACGGGGGACTAGTACCTACGAGCAGTACTTC. V and J are TRBV6-1 and TRBJ2-7; TRBD2 matches 8 bases. CDR1 MNHNS and CDR2 SASEGT come from the germline V gene. The CDR3 loop spans 15 amino acids.

The chain recombines TRBV12-3 or TRBV12-4 with TRBJ2-5, with D perhaps given as TRBD1 or TRBD2 (6 bases each). The CDR3 extends over 17 amino acids. The V and J ends lost 7 bases and 2 bases respectively, with 23 bases between them. CDR3 residues: CASIPTDIEGGQETQYF. The DNA for the CDR3 is TGTGCCAGCATCCCGACGGACATTGAGGGGGGACAAGAGACCCAGTACTTC.

The chain uses TRBV28 and TRBJ2-1; D perhaps matches TRBD1 (6 bases). The CDR3 length is 14 residues. V was pared by 6 bases and J by 3 bases, with 12 bases between. Germline V gene data show CDR1 as MDHEN and CDR2 as SYDVKM. The CDR3 is CASRPTDSYNEQFF. The CDR3 bases are TGTGCCAGCAGGCCTACGGACAGCTACAATGAGCAGTTCTTC.

The chain employs TRBV4-3 and TRBJ1-3; D is unclear. The CDR3 contains 15 residues. V lost 0 bases, J lost 0 bases, and 6 bases lay in between. Germline values: CDR1 LGHNA, CDR2 YSLEER. Written as DNA, the CDR3 is TGCGCCAGCAGCCAAGACAGAGACTCTGGAAACACCATATATTTT. Amino acid sequence: CASSQDRDSGNTIYF.

The rearrangement links TRBV6-8 to TRBJ1-5, with 8 bases fitting TRBD1. Trimming at V came to 4 bases and at J to 5 bases, leaving 10 bases not matched to a gene. The CDR3 spans 16 residues. Germline-derived CDR1 and CDR2 are MNHGY and SAAAGT. The CDR3: CASSSAGTGGHQPQHF. The DNA for the CDR3 is TGTGCCAGCAGTTCTGCCGGGACAGGAGGGCATCAGCCCCAGCATTTT.

V and J are TRBV4-3 and TRBJ1-2; D unclear. In germline, CDR1 is LGHNA, CDR2 YSLEER. V gave up 0 bases and J gave up 7 bases, with 9 bases separating them. The CDR3 loop spans 13 amino acids. The CDR3 DNA sequence: TGCGCCAGCAGCCAAGATTTCAGGATTGGCTACACCTTC. It specifies CASSQDFRIGYTF.

The V gene is TRBV28, the J gene TRBJ2-5; 7 bases align to TRBD2. This CDR3 is built from 14 residues. Germline V lookup: CDR1 MDHEN, CDR2 SYDVKM. Trimming cost V 7 bases and J 2 bases; bases outside gene matches: 7. The CDR3 DNA sequence: TGTGCCAGCACCCTGGGGGGGTGGCAAGAGACCCAGTACTTC. It is translated as CASTLGGWQETQYF.

With respect to this clonotype: Mismatch with germline at one junction end may stem from a read error. The chain joins TRBV7-3 to TRBJ1-2, with 10 bases aligning to TRBD1. Germline-derived CDR1 and CDR2 are SGHTA and FQGTGA. CDR3 size: 14 residues. For the CDR3, the DNA is TGTGCCAGCAGCTTAGTCGGGACAGGGGTTGGCTCCACCTTC. It encodes CASSLVGTGVGSTF. The variable domain in full, completed from reference TRBV7-3 and TRBJ1-2, reads GAGVSQTPSNKVTEKGKYVELRCDPISGHTALYWYRQSLGQGPEFLIYFQGTGAADDSGLPNDRFFAVRPEGSVSTLKIQRTERGDSAVYLCASSLVGTGVGSTFGSGTRLTVV.

This clonotype appeared a few times. The chain joins TRBV11-2 to TRBJ2-5, with 9 nucleotides matching TRBD1. The CDR3 totals 14 residues. Germline loops: CDR1 SGHAT, CDR2 FQNNGV. The V segment lost 5 bases and the J segment 5 bases; nucleotides outside the gene matches: 6. CDR3 sequence: CASSEQGAKETQYF. Written as DNA, the CDR3 is TGTGCCAGCAGCGAACAGGGGGCGAAGGAGACCCAGTACTTC.

This clonotype turned up a few times. The chain combines TRBV20-1 with TRBJ1-5, with a tentative D call TRBD1 (6 bases). This CDR3 has 15 amino acids. CDR1 is DFQATT and CDR2 is SNEGSKA in the germline V gene (reference sequence). V lost 3 bases and J lost 0, with 12 bases in between. CDR3 sequence (DNA): TGCAGTGCTAGTAGGGGGACACTTAGCAATCAGCCCCAGCATTTT. Its protein product is CSASRGTLSNQPQHF.